A single sample is the source of the 22 T cell receptor beta chains below, sequenced in a study of cytomegalovirus exposure and HLA in healthy donors. The primer mix had 60 Vbeta and 13 Jbeta primers. The protocol was immunoSEQ multiplex PCR, while the TCRdb copy is restricted to in-frame clones and leaves out a portion. The repertoire has about 160,000 clones, 75% of them found once; the top ten carry less than 5.5%. Specimen: PBMCs. These receptors were collected from a male donor in good health and CMV-seronegative.

The chain has TRBV4-1 and TRBJ1-2; TRBD1 matches at 8 bases. This CDR3 is built from 16 residues. Germline lookup yields CDR1 MGHRA and CDR2 YSYEKL. The V segment lost 4 bases and the J segment 5 bases; nucleotides outside the gene matches: 12. CDR3 in amino acids: CASSPDPDRAAYGYTF. In DNA, the CDR3 is TGCGCCAGCAGCCCAGACCCGGACAGGGCCGCATATGGCTACACCTTC.

The rearrangement links TRBV6-1 to TRBJ2-7; possible D gene TRBD1, 6 bases. CDR1 and CDR2 (germline): MNHNS, SASEGT. The CDR3 is made up of 11 amino acids. The V end was cut by 3 bases, the J end by 6 bases, with 6 bases between. The CDR3 reads CASSEGAEQYF. The CDR3 coding sequence is TGTGCCAGCAGTGAGGGGGCCGAGCAGTACTTC.

The chain has TRBV11-2 and TRBJ1-5; the match to TRBD1 covers 8 bases. This CDR3 contains 17 residues. The J segment lost 7 bases and the V segment lost 5 bases, leaving 16 bases of the junction unmatched. The V gene's germline CDR1 is SGHAT and CDR2 FQNNGV. The CDR3 sequence: CASSAAGDKQGAQPQHF. The CDR3 nucleotides read TGTGCCAGCAGCGCCGCGGGCGATAAGCAGGGGGCACAGCCCCAGCATTTT.

The V gene is TRBV6-5, the J gene TRBJ2-5, with TRBD2 matching 13 bases. The length of the CDR3 is 15 residues. The V and J ends lost 5 bases and 11 bases, in that order; junction bases with no gene match: 11. The germline CDR1 and CDR2 sequences are MNHEY and SVGAGI. CDR3 in amino acids: CASSGPGLAGLEQYF. The DNA of the CDR3 is TGTGCCAGCAGTGGGCCGGGACTAGCGGGGCTGGAGCAGTACTTC.

The chain couples TRBV4-2 to TRBJ2-7, with TRBD1 identical over 8 bases. CDR1 is LGHNA and CDR2 is YNFKEQ in the germline V gene. CDR3 length: 16 residues. The junction had 10 bases not matched to a gene; V was cut back by 2 bases and J by 4 bases. CDR3 sequence reads: CASSQSSTGALYEQYF. The CDR3 coding sequence is TGTGCCAGCAGCCAATCCTCGACAGGGGCACTTTACGAGCAGTACTTC.

In this sample, this clone turned up a few times. This same CDR3 is encoded by further DNA sequences in the sample. The J gene is TRBJ2-7, the V gene TRBV6-5; TRBD2 is a possible D gene (5 bases). The CDR3 is 14 residues long. Germline V gene sequence: CDR1 MNHEY, CDR2 SVGAGI. Trimming stripped 5 bases from V and 3 bases from J, with 14 bases between. The DNA for the CDR3 is TGTGCCAGCAGTACCCGGACCCGGGGCTACGAGCAGTACTTC. Protein sequence: CASSTRTRGYEQYF.

The chain couples TRBV18 to TRBJ1-5; D is unclear. CDR1 KGHSH and CDR2 LQKENI come from the germline V gene. V lost 5 bases to trimming and J lost 2 bases, with 10 bases between them. The CDR3 totals 14 residues. CDR3 sequence: CASSDRVGNQPQHF. CDR3 DNA sequence: TGTGCCAGCTCAGATCGGGTTGGCAATCAGCCCCAGCATTTT.

This sequence joins TRBV18 and TRBJ1-5, with D tentatively TRBD1 (6 bases). Germline V CDR1 and CDR2: KGHSH, LQKENI. Trimming left V 4 bases short and J 6 bases short, with 13 bases between. The CDR3 totals 14 residues. The CDR3 loop reads CASSQQGSRQPQHF. The DNA for the CDR3 is TGTGCCAGCTCACAACAGGGTAGCCGTCAGCCCCAGCATTTT.

The genes are TRBV6-1 and TRBJ1-2; weak D call: TRBD1 (5 bases). Germline-derived CDR1 and CDR2 are MNHNS and SASEGT. Between the trimmed V and J ends, which lost 0 bases and 6 bases, there was a span of 20 bases. This CDR3 has 17 amino acids. The CDR3, as DNA: TGTGCCAGCAGTGAAGCGACAGCCACCTTGATTTTCGATGGCTACACCTTC. Amino acids: CASSEATATLIFDGYTF.

The sample holds a few counts of this clone. The rearrangement links TRBV29-1 to TRBJ1-2; weak D call: TRBD1 (6 bases). The CDR3 totals 16 residues. Trimming removed 2 bases at V and 2 bases at J, with 18 bases between. CDR1 and CDR2 from the germline V gene are SQVTM and ANQGSEA. CDR3: CSVELVPGAFNYGYTF. The CDR3 nucleotides read TGCAGCGTTGAATTGGTCCCAGGGGCCTTCAACTATGGCTACACCTTC.

This clone was detected a few times. The rearrangement uses TRBV9 and TRBJ2-7; D unresolved. CDR1 and CDR2 (germline): SGDLS, YYNGEE. V was trimmed by 2 bases and J by 2 bases, leaving 14 bases between them. The CDR3 sequence is 15 residues long. The CDR3 loop is CASSVICAQTYEQYF. CDR3 bases: TGTGCCAGCAGCGTTATTTGCGCCCAAACCTACGAGCAGTACTTC.

This chain uses TRBV5-4 with TRBJ2-5; 7 bases line up with TRBD1. Trimming took 0 bases from V and 5 from J; bases not matched to a gene: 1. Per the germline V gene, CDR1 is SGHNT and CDR2 is YYREEE (reference sequence). The length of the CDR3 is 13 residues. The CDR3 nucleotides read TGTGCCAGCAGCTTGGTACAGGGGGAGACCCAGTACTTC. Encoded protein: CASSLVQGETQYF.

The chain recombines TRBV7-2 with TRBJ2-3; D might be TRBD2 (6 bases). The CDR3 consists of 13 residues. CDR1 is SGHTA and CDR2 is FQGNSA in the germline V gene. V was cut by 5 bases and J by 2 bases, with 8 bases left in between. CDR3 nucleotide sequence: TGTGCCAGCAGCGAGCGGGTCACAGATACGCAGTATTTT. Translated: CASSERVTDTQYF.

The chain uses TRBV6-1 and TRBJ2-7; D is undetermined. The V end lost 2 bases, the J end lost 4 bases, and 9 bases lay between the germline ends. This CDR3 has 13 amino acids. CDR1 and CDR2 from the germline V gene are MNHNS and SASEGT. DNA for the CDR3: TGTGCCAGCAGTGAATATATCGGGTACGAGCAGTACTTC. Protein product: CASSEYIGYEQYF.

This rearrangement joins TRBV2 to TRBJ2-2, with TRBD2 identical over 9 bases. V gave up 6 bases and J gave up 3 bases; unmatched junction bases: 8. CDR1 and CDR2 (germline): SNHLY, FYNNEI. The length of the CDR3 is 16 residues. Here the CDR3 reads CASRKAGTSYTGELFF. The CDR3 region has the DNA TGTGCCAGCAGAAAGGCCGGGACTAGCTACACCGGGGAGCTGTTTTTT.

The chain recombines TRBV27 with TRBJ2-7, with 7 positions matching TRBD1. Germline trimming cut 6 bases from V and 0 bases from J; bases unmatched to any gene: 8. This CDR3 is built from 15 residues. The germline CDR1 and CDR2 sequences are MNHEY and SMNVEV (reference sequence). The CDR3 reads CASRYATGSSYEQYF. The CDR3 coding sequence is TGTGCCAGCAGGTACGCGACAGGGAGCTCCTACGAGCAGTACTTC.

This clone was recorded only once. Here the CDR3 reads CASSKEDRGFSYEQYF. CDR3 coding DNA: TGTGCCAGCAGCAAAGAAGACAGGGGGTTCTCCTACGAGCAGTACTTC. The genes are TRBV21-1 and TRBJ2-7; the D call TRBD1 from the table was never checked on the DNA. TRBV21-1 is termed a pseudogene. CDR3 size: 16 residues.

The rearrangement links TRBV2 to TRBJ2-1, with TRBD2 matching over 8 bases. With 3 bases clipped from V and 8 bases from J, the junction kept 15 bases outside the gene matches. The CDR3 is 17 residues long. Germline V gene lookup returns CDR1 SNHLY and CDR2 FYNNEI. CDR3 protein: CASSDALTSEVSDEQFF. The DNA of the CDR3 is TGTGCCAGCAGTGATGCGTTGACTAGCGAGGTTTCTGATGAGCAGTTCTTC.

This clone came up a few times. The J gene is TRBJ2-7, the V gene TRBV6-1; 12 positions match TRBD1. CDR1 MNHNS and CDR2 SASEGT come from the germline V gene. V lost 7 bases to trimming and J lost 4 bases; unmatched junction nucleotides: 5. This CDR3 has 14 residues. CDR3 sequence reads: CASKGGQGAYEQYF. The DNA for the CDR3 is TGTGCCAGCAAAGGGGGACAGGGGGCTTACGAGCAGTACTTC.

There are a few counts of this clone. Other nucleotide sequences in the sample specify the same CDR3. The chain carries TRBV4-1 and TRBJ1-2, with 8 bases identical to TRBD1. Unmatched junction bases numbered 8, after V lost 5 bases and J lost 6 bases. The CDR3 covers 14 residues. Germline V gene data show CDR1 as MGHRA and CDR2 as YSYEKL. In DNA, the CDR3 is TGCGCCAGCAGCACCCGACAGGGGAGGGATGGCTACACCTTC. It encodes CASSTRQGRDGYTF.

The J gene is TRBJ1-1, the V gene TRBV2; 7 bases align to TRBD1. With V trimmed by 6 bases and J by 3 bases, 4 bases remained unmatched. The CDR3 has 13 amino acids. CDR1 and CDR2 from the germline V gene are SNHLY and FYNNEI. This chain's CDR3 is CASRGTGDTEAFF. In DNA form, the CDR3 reads TGTGCCAGCAGGGGAACAGGGGACACTGAAGCTTTCTTT. Full variable domain (missing parts from reference TRBV2 and TRBJ1-1): EPEVTQTPSHQVTQMGQEVILRCVPISNHLYFYWYRQILGQKVEFLVSFYNNEISEKSEIFDDQFSVERPDGSNFTLKIRSTKLEDSAMYFCASRGTGDTEAFFGQGTRLTVV.

The chain has TRBV6-1 and TRBJ2-3, with 9 positions matching TRBD1. After removal of 6 bases from V and 5 bases from J, the junction contained 3 bases not matched to a gene. The CDR3 runs to 13 residues. Germline V gives CDR1 MNHNS, CDR2 SASEGT. This chain's CDR3 is CASRHRGQDTQYF. Written as DNA, the CDR3 is TGTGCCAGCAGGCACAGGGGGCAAGATACGCAGTATTTT.